The 4 T cell receptor beta chains in this list originate from one sample, sequenced in a study of blood T cell repertoires in COVID-19. Sequencing was performed with immunoSEQ multiplex PCR; in TCRdb, only in-frame clones are kept and a portion is missing. The table has 95,000 to 150,000 clones, over 75% seen once. The sequenced sample consisted of peripheral blood. All receptors come from a man aged 55-75 years with active or convalescent COVID-19.

The chain carries TRBV28 and TRBJ1-3; D gene ambiguous. Germline V gene lookup returns CDR1 MDHEN and CDR2 SYDVKM. Trimming shortened V by 7 bases and J by 0 bases, and 7 bases separated the two germline ends. This CDR3 is 13 amino acids long. CDR3 sequence (DNA): TGTGCCAGCACTCGGGACTCTGGAAACACCATATATTTT. Protein: CASTRDSGNTIYF.

This chain uses TRBV9 with TRBJ2-1; maybe TRBD2 (5 bases). V was shortened by 3 bases and J by 14 bases, with 21 bases between the two germline ends. This CDR3 spans 14 amino acids. Germline assignment: CDR1 SGDLS and CDR2 YYNGEE. CDR3 amino acids: CASSAGVGGAGEFF. CDR3 bases: TGTGCCAGCAGCGCCGGGGTTGGAGGCGCCGGTGAGTTCTTC.

The chain combines TRBV11-1 with TRBJ1-1; tentative D call: TRBD1 (5 bases). With 4 bases removed from V and 11 bases from J, the gap between germline ends came to 14 bases. Germline V gene data show CDR1 as SGHAT and CDR2 as FQDESV (reference sequence). The CDR3 sequence is 12 residues long. CDR3 in amino acids: CASSSRGRVAFF. The CDR3 DNA reads as TGTGCCAGCAGCTCCCGGGGGAGGGTTGCTTTCTTT. Using reference TRBV11-1 and TRBJ1-1 for the parts outside the CDR3, the full variable domain is EAEVAQSPRYKITEKSQAVAFWCDPISGHATLYWYRQILGQGPELLVQFQDESVVDDSQLPKDRFSAERLKGVDSTLKIQPAELGDSAMYLCASSSRGRVAFFGQGTRLTVV.

Judged by abundance, this clone is medium-sized. The chain carries TRBV11-2 and TRBJ2-2; the D is unclear. CDR1 and CDR2 (germline): SGHAT, FQNNGV. The CDR3 runs to 14 residues. With 5 bases removed from V and 1 base from J, the gap between germline ends came to 8 bases. The chain's CDR3 is CASSRSLNTGELFF. DNA for the CDR3: TGTGCCAGCAGCCGGTCCTTGAACACCGGGGAGCTGTTTTTT.